This T cell receptor (beta chain) was sequenced in a study of blood T cells in healthy people across ages. A second PCR of about 7 to 11 cycles used a sample-barcoded 5' primer and a J-beta primer mix. The study obtained at least 3 million CDR3-containing paired-end reads from every sample. TCRdb fed the 5' RACE reads into MiXCR, producing one record per CDR3 protein. This table holds 1 million or so distinct CDR3 sequences, under 30% found once. This clonotype was recorded a few times. This CDR3 region has 11 residues. Trimming left V 5 bases short and J 8 bases short, with 9 bases between. Germline V gene sequence: CDR1 SGHVS, CDR2 FQNEAQ. The same specimen was also included in a second study, on T cells of mothers and their children. That report adds: Primer M1S, used in the second PCR, introduced sample barcodes and 2-4 random nucleotides.

The sequencing sample was made of blood. The sequence was obtained from a girl under 10 years old in good health. This chain joins TRBV7-8 and TRBJ2-5; no firm D call. The CDR3, as DNA: TGTGCCAGCAGCATCCGGGTCACCCAGTACTTC. Translated: CASSIRVTQYF.